These T cell receptor beta chains were read from a single sample in a study of cytomegalovirus exposure and HLA in healthy donors. Assay used: immunoSEQ multiplex PCR; TCRdb lists only in-frame clones, some missing. Here the sample spans some 140,000 clones, around 77% being singletons. The sequenced sample consisted of PBMCs. The receptor source for this set is a man aged 30-40 years in good health and CMV-seronegative. Both conserved end residues are part of each CDR3. A D gene is named only where the DNA matches it firmly.

cdr3_length | j_call | v_call | d_call | cdr3_aa
16 | TRBJ2-1 | TRBV27 | TRBD2 | CASSPFSGTTRNEQFF
16 | TRBJ2-1 | TRBV27 | TRBD2 | CASSRPTGGRRREQFF
14 | TRBJ1-1 | TRBV19 | NA | CASSSMGGWTEAFF
14 | TRBJ2-1 | TRBV5-4 | TRBD2 | CASSSGNAYNEQFF
12 | TRBJ2-2 | TRBV6-1 | NA | CASAGAGTGLFF
13 | TRBJ2-6 | TRBV27 | NA | CASSPSGANVLTF
15 | TRBJ1-1 | TRBV5-1 | TRBD1 | CASSSGQGFNTEAFF
15 | TRBJ1-5 | TRBV5-1 | NA | CASSLTGFEGQPQHF
14 | TRBJ2-3 | TRBV7-2 | TRBD1 | CASRGTGYTDTQYF
21 | TRBJ2-5 | TRBV19 | TRBD2 | CASSILGETFGAGSPQETQYF
13 | TRBJ2-1 | TRBV9 | NA | CASSIRLVGEQFF
14 | TRBJ2-5 | TRBV5-1 | NA | CASSLKPLQETQYF
12 | TRBJ2-7 | TRBV21-1 | NA | CASSYKSGREYF